Here is one TCR beta chain with its context. The data were obtained in a study of blood T cells in healthy people across ages. About 10 milliliters of peripheral blood were drawn from each donor into EDTA-treated tubes. Per the germline V gene, CDR1 is MNHEY and CDR2 is SMNVEV (reference sequence). Trimming cost V 8 bases and J 2 bases, with 4 bases left between them. There are 11 residues in the CDR3. A second roughly 6 to 11 cycle PCR used barcoded and J-beta primers. Researchers report that a template-switch adaptor with 12 random nucleotides tagged each cDNA molecule. Each CDR3 protein gets one entry after TCRdb re-called the 5' RACE reads with MiXCR. The sample lists some 710,000 distinct CDR3 sequences, about half occurring once.

The sequence derives from a man older than 75 in good health. The source material was blood. The rearrangement joins TRBV27 to TRBJ2-1; D remains ambiguous. The CDR3 coding sequence is TGTGCCAGCCGCCCCTACAATGAGCAGTTCTTC. This sequence encodes CASRPYNEQFF.